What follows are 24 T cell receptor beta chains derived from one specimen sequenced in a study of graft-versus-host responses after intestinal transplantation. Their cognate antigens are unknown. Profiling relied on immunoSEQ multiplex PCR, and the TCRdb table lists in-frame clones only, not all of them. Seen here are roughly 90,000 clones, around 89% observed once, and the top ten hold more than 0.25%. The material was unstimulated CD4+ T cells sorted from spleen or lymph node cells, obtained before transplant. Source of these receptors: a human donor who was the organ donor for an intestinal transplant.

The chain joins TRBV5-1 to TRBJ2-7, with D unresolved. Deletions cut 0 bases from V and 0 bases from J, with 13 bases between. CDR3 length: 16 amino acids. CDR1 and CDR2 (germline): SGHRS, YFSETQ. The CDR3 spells CASSLGTSGSSYEQYF. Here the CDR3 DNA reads TGCGCCAGCAGCTTGGGAACGTCAGGAAGCTCCTACGAGCAGTACTTC.

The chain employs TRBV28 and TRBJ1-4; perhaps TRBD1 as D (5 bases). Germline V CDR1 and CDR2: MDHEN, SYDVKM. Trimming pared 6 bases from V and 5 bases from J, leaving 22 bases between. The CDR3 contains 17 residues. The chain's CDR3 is CASSQRGGFVKNEKLFF. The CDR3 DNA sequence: TGTGCCAGCAGCCAGAGGGGAGGGTTTGTGAAAAATGAAAAACTGTTTTTT.

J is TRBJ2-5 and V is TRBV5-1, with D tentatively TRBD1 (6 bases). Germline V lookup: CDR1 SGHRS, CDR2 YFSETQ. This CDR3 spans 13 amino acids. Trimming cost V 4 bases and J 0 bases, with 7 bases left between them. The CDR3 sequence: CASSRQDQETQYF. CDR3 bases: TGCGCCAGCAGCCGACAGGACCAAGAGACCCAGTACTTC.

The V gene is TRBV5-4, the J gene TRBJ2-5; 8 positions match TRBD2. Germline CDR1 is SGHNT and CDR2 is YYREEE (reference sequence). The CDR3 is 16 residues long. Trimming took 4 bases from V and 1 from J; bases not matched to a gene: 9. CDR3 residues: CASSPGGVRGQETQYF. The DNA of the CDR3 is TGTGCCAGCAGCCCCGGGGGGGTTAGAGGCCAAGAGACCCAGTACTTC.

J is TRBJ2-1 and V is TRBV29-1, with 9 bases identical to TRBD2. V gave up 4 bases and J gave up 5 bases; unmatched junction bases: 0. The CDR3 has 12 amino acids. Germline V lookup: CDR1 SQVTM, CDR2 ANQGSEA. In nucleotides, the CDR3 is TGCAGCGTTGGGACTAGCGACAATGAGCAGTTCTTC. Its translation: CSVGTSDNEQFF.

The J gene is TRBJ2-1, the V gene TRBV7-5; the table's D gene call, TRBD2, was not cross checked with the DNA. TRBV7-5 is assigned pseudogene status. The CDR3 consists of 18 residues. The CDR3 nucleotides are TGTGCCAGAAGCTTAGCGCTAAATAAGGCGGGAGGGGACAATGAGCAGTTCTTC. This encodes CARSLALNKAGGDNEQFF.

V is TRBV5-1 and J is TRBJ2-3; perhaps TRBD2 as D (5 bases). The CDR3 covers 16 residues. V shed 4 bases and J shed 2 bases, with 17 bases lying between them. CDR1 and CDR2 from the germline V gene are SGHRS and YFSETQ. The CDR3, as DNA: TGCGCCAGCAGCCCCTCTGGCGGGTTCCTCACAGATACGCAGTATTTT. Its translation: CASSPSGGFLTDTQYF.

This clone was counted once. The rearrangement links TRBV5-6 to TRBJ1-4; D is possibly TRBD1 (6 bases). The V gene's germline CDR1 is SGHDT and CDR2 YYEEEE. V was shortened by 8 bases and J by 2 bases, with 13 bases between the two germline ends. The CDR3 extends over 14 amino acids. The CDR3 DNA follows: TGTGCCAGTTCCGGGGGGGCGACTAATGAAAAACTGTTTTTT. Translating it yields CASSGGATNEKLFF.

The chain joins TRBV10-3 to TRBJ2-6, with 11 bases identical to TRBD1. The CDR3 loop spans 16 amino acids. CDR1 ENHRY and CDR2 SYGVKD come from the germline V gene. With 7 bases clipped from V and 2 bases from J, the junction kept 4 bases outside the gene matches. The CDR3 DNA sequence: TGTGCCATCATGGGGACAGGGGGGACTGGGGCCAACGTCCTGACTTTC. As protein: CAIMGTGGTGANVLTF.

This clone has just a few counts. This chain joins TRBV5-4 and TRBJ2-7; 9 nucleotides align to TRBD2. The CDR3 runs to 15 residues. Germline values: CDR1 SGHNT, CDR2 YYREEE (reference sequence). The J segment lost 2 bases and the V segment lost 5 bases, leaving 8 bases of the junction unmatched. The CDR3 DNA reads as TGTGCCAGCAGTCTTCTAGCGGGGAGCGCCTACGAGCAGTACTTC. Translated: CASSLLAGSAYEQYF.

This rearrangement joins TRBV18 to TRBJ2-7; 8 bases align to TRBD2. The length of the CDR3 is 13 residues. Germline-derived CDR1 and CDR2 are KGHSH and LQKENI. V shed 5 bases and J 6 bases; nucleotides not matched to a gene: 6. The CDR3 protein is CASSSGGLGEQYF. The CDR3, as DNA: TGTGCCAGCTCATCGGGGGGGCTCGGCGAGCAGTACTTC.

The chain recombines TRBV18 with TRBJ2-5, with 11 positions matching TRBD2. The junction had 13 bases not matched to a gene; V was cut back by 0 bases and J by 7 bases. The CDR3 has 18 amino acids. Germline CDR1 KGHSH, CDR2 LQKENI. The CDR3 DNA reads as TGTGCCAGCTCACCACCGACACTAGCGGGGGATTCAGGCGGGACCCAGTACTTC. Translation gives CASSPPTLAGDSGGTQYF.

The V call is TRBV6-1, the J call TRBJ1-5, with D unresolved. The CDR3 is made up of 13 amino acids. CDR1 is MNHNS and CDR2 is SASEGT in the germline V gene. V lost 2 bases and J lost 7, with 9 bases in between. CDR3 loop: CASSETPGQPQHF. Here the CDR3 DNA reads TGTGCCAGCAGTGAAACTCCGGGACAGCCCCAGCATTTT.

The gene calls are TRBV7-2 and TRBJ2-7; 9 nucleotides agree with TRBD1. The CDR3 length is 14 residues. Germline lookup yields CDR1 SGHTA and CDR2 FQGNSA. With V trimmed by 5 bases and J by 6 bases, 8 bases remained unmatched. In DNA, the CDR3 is TGTGCCAGCAGCCGCAGGACAGGGGTTGGCGAGCAGTACTTC. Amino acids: CASSRRTGVGEQYF.

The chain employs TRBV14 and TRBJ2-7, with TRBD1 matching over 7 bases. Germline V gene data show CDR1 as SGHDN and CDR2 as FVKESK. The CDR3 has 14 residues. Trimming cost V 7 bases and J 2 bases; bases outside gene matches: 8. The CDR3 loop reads CASNPLTGAYEQYF. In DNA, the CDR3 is TGTGCCAGCAACCCCTTAACAGGGGCCTACGAGCAGTACTTC.

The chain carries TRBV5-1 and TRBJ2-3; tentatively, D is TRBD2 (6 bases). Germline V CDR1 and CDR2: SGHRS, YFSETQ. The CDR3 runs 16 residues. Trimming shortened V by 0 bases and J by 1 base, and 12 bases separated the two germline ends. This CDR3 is CASSLGGRPGTDTQYF. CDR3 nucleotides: TGCGCCAGCAGCTTGGGTGGGAGGCCGGGCACAGATACGCAGTATTTT.

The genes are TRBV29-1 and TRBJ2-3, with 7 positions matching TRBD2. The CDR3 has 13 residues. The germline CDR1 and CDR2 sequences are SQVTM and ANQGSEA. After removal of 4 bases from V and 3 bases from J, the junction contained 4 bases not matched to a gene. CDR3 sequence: CSVAAGVTDTQYF. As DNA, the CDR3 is TGCAGCGTTGCGGCGGGAGTAACAGATACGCAGTATTTT.

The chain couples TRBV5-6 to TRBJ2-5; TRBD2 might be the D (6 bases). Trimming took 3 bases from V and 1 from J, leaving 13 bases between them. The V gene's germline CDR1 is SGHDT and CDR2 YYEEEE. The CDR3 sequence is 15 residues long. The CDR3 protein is CASSSRTGVQETQYF. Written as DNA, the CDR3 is TGTGCCAGCAGCTCACGGACGGGGGTCCAAGAGACCCAGTACTTC.

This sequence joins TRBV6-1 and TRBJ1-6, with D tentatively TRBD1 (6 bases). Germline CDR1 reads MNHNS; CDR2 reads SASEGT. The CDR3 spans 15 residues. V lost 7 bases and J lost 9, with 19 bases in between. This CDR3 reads CASTTPGGRGSPLHF. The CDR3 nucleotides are TGTGCCAGCACCACCCCGGGGGGCCGGGGTTCACCCCTCCACTTT.

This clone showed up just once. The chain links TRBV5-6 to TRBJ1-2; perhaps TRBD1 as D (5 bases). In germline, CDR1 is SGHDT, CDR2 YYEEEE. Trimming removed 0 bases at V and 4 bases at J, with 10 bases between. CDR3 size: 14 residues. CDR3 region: CASSLVRGSYGYTF. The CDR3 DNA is TGTGCCAGCAGCTTGGTTAGGGGCTCCTATGGCTACACCTTC.

CDR3 amino acids: CASRQTGGETQYF. In DNA form, the CDR3 reads TGTGCCAGTAGGCAGACAGGGGGAGAGACCCAGTACTTC. The chain recombines TRBV19 with TRBJ2-5, with TRBD1 matching over 9 bases. The CDR3 spans 13 residues. Germline assignment: CDR1 LNHDA and CDR2 SQIVND (reference sequence). The junction had 3 bases not matched to a gene; V was cut back by 6 bases and J by 4 bases. The variable domain in full, with the rest retrieved from reference TRBV19 and TRBJ2-5, is DGGITQSPKYLFRKEGQNVTLSCEQNLNHDAMYWYRQDPGQGLRLIYYSQIVNDFQKGDIAEGYSVSREKKESFPLTVTSAQKNPTAFYLCASRQTGGETQYFGPGTRLLVL.

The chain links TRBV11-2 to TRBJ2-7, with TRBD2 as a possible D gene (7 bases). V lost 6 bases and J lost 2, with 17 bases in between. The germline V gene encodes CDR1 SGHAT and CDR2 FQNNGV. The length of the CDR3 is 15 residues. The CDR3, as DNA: TGTGCCAGCAGTCCCAGGGCGGGGGCCCCCTACGAGCAGTACTTC. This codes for CASSPRAGAPYEQYF.

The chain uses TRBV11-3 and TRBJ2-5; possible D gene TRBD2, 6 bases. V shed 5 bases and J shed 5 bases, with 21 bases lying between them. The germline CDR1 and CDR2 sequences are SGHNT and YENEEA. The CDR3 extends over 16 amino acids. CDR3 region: CASSIEAGTRRETQYF. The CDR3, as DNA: TGTGCCAGCAGCATTGAGGCCGGGACTCGGAGGGAGACCCAGTACTTC.

Here the CDR3 reads CASSSTGPQPQHF. DNA of the CDR3: TGCGCCAGCAGCTCCACTGGTCCGCAGCCCCAGCATTTT. The V gene is TRBV5-1, the J gene TRBJ1-5; D gene uncertain. V was trimmed by 3 bases and J by 7 bases, leaving 11 bases between them. This CDR3 has 13 amino acids. The germline V gene encodes CDR1 SGHRS and CDR2 YFSETQ.